These T cell receptor beta chains were read from a single sample in a study of shared clonotypes between healthy human individuals. Sequencing used immunoSEQ multiplex PCR; TCRdb keeps in-frame clones, though not all of them. Of over 400,000 clones detected, around 80% appear once; the ten largest clones hold 9.5% to 15%. Sequencing was done on a sample of PBMCs. These receptors all stem from a woman between 40 and 55 years old in good health. Some clones in this sample may be carry-over from other donors' samples. Each CDR3 is given with its conserved first and last residue. D genes are given only for firm matches. Clone size is stated in some rows and not others, as once, few, many or a class when expanded.

d_gene	j_gene	v_gene	abundance	CDR3aa	CDR3nt
TRBD1	TRBJ1-5	TRBV6-1	few	CASSGDRWGTQHF	TGTGCCAGCAGTGGGGACAGGTGGGGAACCCAGCATTTT
-	TRBJ1-1	TRBV5-1	-	CASRTGSGNTEAFF	TGCGCCAGCAGGACGGGCTCGGGGAACACTGAAGCTTTCTTT
TRBD1	TRBJ2-3	TRBV6-5	few	CASRQGGTDTQYF	TGTGCCAGCAGACAGGGGGGCACAGATACGCAGTATTTT
TRBD1	TRBJ2-1	TRBV10-2	-	CASKPGQELNEQFF	TGCGCCAGCAAACCGGGACAGGAATTAAACGAGCAGTTCTTC
-	TRBJ2-2	TRBV4-1	few	CASSQGRQDNTGELFF	TGCGCCAGCAGCCAAGGGAGACAAGATAACACCGGGGAGCTGTTTTTT
-	TRBJ2-5	TRBV2	-	CASSEGSVQETQYF	TGTGCCAGCAGTGAAGGGTCCGTCCAAGAGACCCAGTACTTC
-	TRBJ2-1	TRBV6-4	-	CASSDSATPSNEQFF	TGTGCCAGCAGTGATTCAGCTACGCCATCCAATGAGCAGTTCTTC
TRBD2	TRBJ2-3	TRBV14	-	CASSQHLLAASTDTQYF	TGTGCCAGCAGCCAACACCTACTAGCGGCAAGCACAGATACGCAGTATTTT
TRBD2	TRBJ2-5	TRBV2	-	CASSQGLEETQYF	TGTGCCAGCAGCCAAGGACTAGAAGAGACCCAGTACTTC
TRBD2	TRBJ2-2	TRBV10-3	-	CAISGGTSGSPSHTGELFF	TGTGCCATCAGTGGGGGGACTAGCGGGAGTCCCTCCCACACCGGGGAGCTGTTTTTT
TRBD2	TRBJ2-3	TRBV7-2	-	CASRTSGTSDTQYF	TGTGCCAGCAGGACTAGCGGGACGTCAGATACGCAGTATTTT
TRBD2	TRBJ2-1	TRBV2	-	CASSGLAGSYNEQFF	TGTGCCAGCAGTGGACTAGCGGGCTCCTACAATGAGCAGTTCTTC
-	TRBJ2-6	TRBV11-2	once	CASSLFPGTGISGANVLTF	TGTGCCAGCAGCTTATTTCCGGGAACCGGGATCTCTGGGGCCAACGTCCTGACTTTC
-	TRBJ2-2	TRBV7-2	few	CASSRLSGSYTGELFF	TGTGCCAGCAGCCGTCTATCCGGGTCCTACACCGGGGAGCTGTTTTTT
-	TRBJ2-1	TRBV7-2	-	CASRRPGHDGNEQFF	TGTGCCAGCAGGCGACCGGGACACGACGGAAATGAGCAGTTCTTC
-	TRBJ1-3	TRBV27	-	CASSLREGVPTFSGNTIYF	TGTGCCAGCAGTTTAAGGGAGGGGGTTCCTACCTTCTCTGGAAACACCATATATTTT
-	TRBJ1-5	TRBV27	-	CASSMGFNQSQHF	TGTGCCAGCAGTATGGGGTTCAATCAGTCCCAGCATTTT
TRBD2	TRBJ2-7	TRBV9	-	CASSVAPSGRAREQYF	TGTGCCAGCAGCGTAGCTCCCAGCGGGAGGGCCCGGGAGCAGTACTTC
-	TRBJ2-7	TRBV9	-	CASSPSGGGAQYF	TGTGCCAGCAGCCCCTCGGGAGGGGGCGCACAGTACTTC
TRBD2	TRBJ2-1	TRBV19	-	CASSIMTSGNEQFF	TGTGCCAGTAGTATCATGACTAGCGGGAATGAGCAGTTCTTC
-	TRBJ2-7	TRBV11-2	-	CASSDPGGTYEQYF	TGTGCCAGCAGCGACCCCGGGGGTACCTACGAGCAGTACTTC
-	TRBJ2-7	TRBV5-4	once	CATSGDPVVDYEQYF	TGTGCCACCTCGGGGGATCCTGTGGTAGACTACGAGCAGTACTTC
TRBD1	TRBJ2-2	TRBV29-1	-	CSVYSGQGATGELFF	TGCAGCGTTTATTCGGGACAGGGGGCCACCGGGGAGCTGTTTTTT
-	TRBJ1-4	TRBV5-5	-	CASSLTMREKLFF	TGTGCCAGCAGCTTGACCATGAGGGAAAAACTGTTTTTT
-	TRBJ2-1	TRBV7-9	-	CASSFTLTGTPYNEQFF	TGTGCCAGCAGCTTTACTCTAACCGGGACTCCCTACAATGAGCAGTTCTTC
-	TRBJ2-5	TRBV7-2	-	CASSLGREVTVGETQYF	TGTGCCAGCAGCTTAGGGAGGGAGGTGACGGTAGGAGAGACCCAGTACTTC
TRBD2	TRBJ2-5	TRBV5-1	-	CASSFLISSGRETQYF	TGCGCCAGCAGCTTCCTCATATCAAGCGGGAGGGAGACCCAGTACTTC
-	TRBJ2-5	TRBV7-7	once	CASSLEAVETQYF	TGTGCTAGCAGCTTAGAAGCAGTTGAGACCCAGTACTTC
TRBD1	TRBJ1-1	TRBV28	-	CASRDRMNTEAFF	TGTGCCAGCAGGGACAGGATGAACACTGAAGCTTTCTTT
-	TRBJ2-7	TRBV27	-	CASSLGLFYEQYF	TGTGCCAGCAGTTTGGGCCTCTTTTACGAGCAGTACTTT
TRBD1	TRBJ2-7	TRBV28	-	CASSPIGQGDYEQYF	TGTGCCAGCAGTCCCATAGGACAGGGGGACTACGAGCAGTACTTC
-	TRBJ1-5	TRBV2	-	CASSAGSDYQPQHF	TGTGCCAGCAGTGCCGGATCCGACTATCAGCCCCAGCATTTT
TRBD2	TRBJ2-7	TRBV19	-	CASSIGLAATYEQYF	TGTGCCAGTAGTATCGGTCTAGCGGCCACCTACGAGCAGTACTTC
-	TRBJ1-2	TRBV23-1	few	CASSPLRDRGYTF	TGCGCCAGCAGCCCTCTGAGGGATCGAGGCTACACCTTC
-	TRBJ2-1	TRBV4-3	-	CASSQGRTVGGNEQFF	TGCGCCAGCAGCCAAGGTCGGACAGTGGGGGGCAATGAGCAGTTCTTC
-	TRBJ1-2	TRBV28	-	CASNRPTEAYYYTF	TGTGCCAGCAATCGCCCGACAGAGGCCTATTATTACACCTTC
-	TRBJ1-1	TRBV19	-	CASSLAVITEAFF	TGTGCCAGTAGTTTGGCCGTGATCACTGAAGCTTTCTTT
-	TRBJ2-2	TRBV4-3	-	CASSKVPTTNTGELFF	TGCGCCAGCAGCAAAGTCCCGACCACGAACACCGGGGAGCTGTTTTTT
-	TRBJ2-5	TRBV5-1	-	CASSLAGGDGTQYF	TGCGCCAGCAGCTTGGCCGGTGGGGACGGGACCCAGTACTTC
-	TRBJ2-2	TRBV18	-	CASSPLRLNTGELFF	TGTGCCAGCTCACCACTACGGCTGAACACCGGGGAGCTGTTTTTT
-	TRBJ2-3	TRBV7-8	-	CASSPSAGTDTQYF	TGTGCCAGCAGCCCGTCTGCGGGCACAGATACGCAGTATTTT
-	TRBJ1-3	TRBV5-5	-	CASSLEEVSGNTIYF	TGTGCCAGCAGCTTGGAAGAAGTCTCTGGAAACACCATATATTTT
-	TRBJ1-1	TRBV28	few	CASSLSGSNTEAFF	TGTGCCAGCAGTTTGTCCGGCAGTAACACTGAAGCTTTCTTT
TRBD2	TRBJ2-3	TRBV6-6	-	CASSYFAGESTDTQYF	TGTGCCAGCAGTTATTTTGCGGGAGAGAGCACAGATACGCAGTATTTT
-	TRBJ2-7	TRBV27	once	CASLETAGVSYEQYF	TGTGCCAGCCTTGAAACGGCAGGCGTCTCCTACGAGCAGTACTTC
-	TRBJ1-5	TRBV6-1	-	CASSNQRSEPQHF	TGTGCCAGCAGTAATCAGAGAAGCGAGCCCCAGCATTTT
TRBD2	TRBJ2-2	TRBV4-1	-	CASSTYSGRSGELFF	TGCGCCAGCAGCACATATAGCGGGAGGTCCGGGGAGCTGTTTTTT
TRBD2	TRBJ2-5	TRBV10-3	-	CAISELRLAGAYF	TGTGCCATCAGTGAGTTGCGGCTAGCGGGGGCGTACTTC
TRBD1	TRBJ1-4	TRBV9	few	CASSPRRGGTNEKLFF	TGTGCCAGCAGCCCTCGGCGAGGGGGCACTAATGAAAAACTGTTTTTT
-	TRBJ2-1	TRBV28	-	CASSLGPDEQFF	TGTGCCAGCAGTTTGGGGCCTGATGAGCAGTTCTTC
-	TRBJ2-3	TRBV4-2	many	CASSPRLEASGTDTQYF	TGTGCCAGCAGCCCCCGCTTGGAGGCTAGCGGCACAGATACGCAGTATTTT
TRBD2	TRBJ2-1	TRBV23-1	-	CASTPPLAGTRWDNEQFF	TGCGCCAGCACCCCCCCGTTGGCCGGGACTAGATGGGATAATGAGCAGTTCTTC
-	TRBJ2-4	TRBV6-5	-	CASSYSTGNIQYF	TGTGCCAGCAGTTACTCGACTGGAAACATTCAGTACTTC
TRBD1	TRBJ2-7	TRBV18	-	CASSGTGAYEQYF	TGTGCCAGTTCCGGGACAGGGGCCTACGAGCAGTACTTC
-	TRBJ2-2	TRBV19	-	CASSIARAGELFF	TGTGCCAGTAGTATAGCAAGGGCCGGGGAGCTGTTTTTT
-	TRBJ1-2	TRBV5-1	-	CASSPLGGGYTF	TGCGCCAGCAGCCCCCTGGGGGGTGGCTACACCTTC
TRBD2	TRBJ2-2	TRBV7-9	-	CASRRTSGTGELFF	TGTGCCAGCCGGAGGACTAGCGGGACCGGGGAGCTGTTTTTT
TRBD2	TRBJ2-7	TRBV5-4	-	CASSLQGLAAYEQYF	TGTGCCAGCAGCTTGCAGGGACTAGCGGCGTACGAGCAGTACTTC
TRBD1	TRBJ2-7	TRBV6-6	-	CASSYSRDSSYEQYF	TGTGCCAGCAGTTACTCTCGGGACAGCTCCTACGAGCAGTACTTC
TRBD1	TRBJ1-4	TRBV18	-	CASSTTGPRTNEKLFF	TGTGCCAGCTCTACGACAGGGCCTAGAACTAATGAAAAACTGTTTTTT